Presented here are 18 T cell receptor beta chains from one specimen sequenced in a study of glioma-infiltrating T cells. The iRepertoire nested amplicon-rescue multiplex PCR amplified TCR alpha and beta CDR3s from RNA. From the multiplex PCR reads, TCRdb called clonotypes with MiXCR, one entry per CDR3 protein. Of approximately 100,000 distinct CDR3 sequences in the sample, 25% to 30% were seen once. What was sequenced was glioma tissue, nonneoplastic brain tissue, or PBMCs (not recorded which). The receptors were sampled from a human donor with low-grade glioma or glioblastoma, undergoing nonglioma brain surgery, or in good health (not recorded which).

This clonotype has a count of ten or more. The rearrangement uses TRBV6-6 and TRBJ2-7; D gene ambiguous. CDR1 MNHNY and CDR2 SVGAGI come from the germline V gene (reference sequence). This CDR3 comprises 13 residues. The V end lost 0 bases, the J end lost 6 bases, and 9 bases lay between the germline ends. CDR3 amino acids: CASSYSRPFEQYF. The CDR3 nucleotides are TGTGCCAGCAGTTACTCCCGACCGTTCGAGCAGTACTTC.

This clonotype was observed at least ten times. This chain joins TRBV28 and TRBJ2-3, with unresolved D. V shed 6 bases and J shed 6 bases, with 13 bases lying between them. The length of the CDR3 is 13 residues. In germline, CDR1 is MDHEN, CDR2 SYDVKM. The CDR3 is CASSPRSADTQYF. CDR3 nucleotide sequence: TGTGCCAGCAGCCCCCGGTCTGCGGATACGCAGTATTTT.

This clonotype was recorded many times. The CDR3 sequence is CASSSNPTSDQYNEQFF. DNA of the CDR3: TGTGCCAGCAGCTCGAACCCGACTAGCGACCAATACAATGAGCAGTTCTTC. This rearrangement joins TRBV7-6 to TRBJ2-1, with 8 bases aligning to TRBD2. The CDR3 has 17 amino acids. CDR1 is SGHVS, CDR2 FNYEAQ, per germline. The J segment lost 4 bases and the V segment lost 4 bases, leaving 12 bases of the junction unmatched.

This clonotype was observed at least ten times. The chain joins TRBV12-3 or TRBV12-4 to TRBJ1-6; 8 bases are shared with TRBD1. V lost 0 bases and J lost 10; bases outside the gene matches: 5. The CDR3 totals 15 residues. The CDR3 DNA sequence: TGTGCCAGCAGTTTAGCGGACAGGGAAACCTCACCCCTCCACTTT. This encodes CASSLADRETSPLHF.

Points on this clonotype: One base away lies a much larger clone, so this may be a sequencing read error. Because the CDR3 is missing its conserved closing phenylalanine or tryptophan, this is likely a read error. This sequence joins TRBV7-9 and TRBJ2-7; D gene unclear. Germline CDR1 is SEHNR and CDR2 is FQNEAQ (reference sequence). Between the trimmed V and J ends, which lost 2 bases and 3 bases, there was a span of 8 bases. This CDR3 has 13 residues. The CDR3 region has the DNA TGTGCCAGCAGCTTAAGACCGGACTACGAGCAGTACCTC. Translating gives CASSLRPDYEQYL.

The rearrangement links TRBV19 to TRBJ2-3; D ambiguous. This CDR3 comprises 15 residues. Trimming removed 5 bases from V and 0 bases from J, with 12 bases in between. The germline CDR1 and CDR2 sequences are LNHDA and SQIVND (reference sequence). CDR3 sequence (DNA): TGTGCCAGTAGTTCGCAGCATTCTAGCACAGATACGCAGTATTTT. It codes for CASSSQHSSTDTQYF.

This clonotype came up many times. The chain uses TRBV6-1 and TRBJ2-4, with D possibly TRBD1 on 5 matching bases. The CDR3 has 15 amino acids. V was clipped by 2 bases and J by 1 base, with 9 bases between them. CDR1 and CDR2 from the germline V gene are MNHNS and SASEGT. The CDR3 sequence: CASSESGIAKNIQYF. CDR3 bases: TGTGCCAGCAGTGAATCAGGGATCGCCAAAAACATTCAGTACTTC.

Points on this clonotype: The junction differs from germline at one of its ends, possibly a read error. The chain recombines TRBV4-3 with TRBJ2-1; a weak D match, TRBD1 (5 bases). There are 14 residues in the CDR3. Germline V gene lookup returns CDR1 LGHNA and CDR2 YSLEER. The CDR3 nucleotides read TGCGCCAACAGCCAAGATATTAGTAGAGACAGGCAGTTCTTC. Translated: CANSQDISRDRQFF.

Notes on this clonotype: A read error may explain this, as a much larger clone is one base away. CDR3 bases: TGTGCCAGCAGTGCCAGGGGTAAAGAGAACCAGTACTTC. This gives the protein CASSARGKENQYF. V gene TRBV2 combines with J gene TRBJ2-5; a possible D gene is TRBD1 (6 bases). CDR3 size: 13 residues. Per the germline V gene, CDR1 is SNHLY and CDR2 is FYNNEI.

Many counts were recorded for this clonotype. V is TRBV29-1 and J is TRBJ2-3; 7 nucleotides line up with TRBD2. The germline gives CDR1 SQVTM, CDR2 ANQGSEA. Trimming took 5 bases from V and 5 from J; bases not matched to a gene: 10. The CDR3 runs 14 residues. DNA of the CDR3: TGCAGCGTTAAAAGGGAGGGCCTTGGAGATACGCAGTATTTT. This codes for CSVKREGLGDTQYF.

This clonotype showed up just a few times. The V gene is TRBV29-1, the J gene TRBJ2-2; a weak D match, TRBD1 (5 bases). The CDR3 extends over 12 amino acids. Germline loops: CDR1 SQVTM, CDR2 ANQGSEA. V was trimmed by 7 bases and J by 3 bases, leaving 9 bases between them. The CDR3 bases are TGCAGCGCTCGACAGCACACCGGGGAGCTGTTTTTT. It yields the protein CSARQHTGELFF.

The V gene is TRBV5-5, the J gene TRBJ1-1; D unclear. Germline V gene sequence: CDR1 SGHKS, CDR2 YYEKEE (reference sequence). The CDR3 runs to 16 residues. Trimming shortened V by 4 bases and J by 4 bases, and 20 bases separated the two germline ends. DNA of the CDR3: TGTGCCAGCAGCCTCGCTATCCCGGGGAGTGGCACTGAAGCTTTCTTT. Translated, it gives CASSLAIPGSGTEAFF.

This clonotype was recorded at least ten times. This chain uses TRBV2 with TRBJ2-1; D call uncertain. V was cut by 11 bases and J by 4 bases, with 9 bases left in between. From germline, CDR1 is SNHLY and CDR2 FYNNEI. The length of the CDR3 is 11 residues. The CDR3 spells CACISYNEQFF. For the CDR3, the DNA is TGTGCCTGCATATCGTACAATGAGCAGTTCTTC.

In this sample, this clonotype turned up a few times. The V gene is TRBV4-2, the J gene TRBJ2-7, with 14 bases matching TRBD2. Germline values: CDR1 LGHNA, CDR2 YNFKEQ. The CDR3 length is 15 residues. J lost 7 bases, V lost 4 bases, and 6 bases had no gene match. As DNA, the CDR3 is TGTGCCAGCAGCCCGGGACTAGCGGGAGTCGGAGAGCAGTACTTC. The encoded protein is CASSPGLAGVGEQYF.

The J gene is TRBJ2-3, the V gene TRBV29-1; TRBD2 might be the D (7 bases). Germline CDR1 SQVTM, CDR2 ANQGSEA. The CDR3 length is 15 residues. Trimming removed 1 base at V and 1 base at J, with 12 bases between. The CDR3, as DNA: TGCAGCGTTGAAGGCACGGGGGGCGGCACAGATACGCAGTATTTT. Amino acids: CSVEGTGGGTDTQYF.

This clonotype was counted many times. The V call is TRBV6-1, the J call TRBJ1-1; D gene uncertain. The CDR3 length is 15 residues. Germline V gene data show CDR1 as MNHNS and CDR2 as SASEGT. V lost 5 bases and J 5 bases, leaving 18 bases between the germline ends. The CDR3 region is CASSRLQAPVTEAFF. DNA of the CDR3: TGTGCCAGCAGTCGCCTACAAGCCCCGGTTACTGAAGCTTTCTTT.

This clonotype occurred many times. The chain is built from TRBV7-3 and TRBJ1-5, with 8 bases matching TRBD1. Trimming at V came to 3 bases and at J to 2 bases, leaving 0 bases not matched to a gene. Germline lookup yields CDR1 SGHTA and CDR2 FQGTGA. The CDR3 loop spans 14 amino acids. This CDR3 is CASSLTGGNQPQHF. The CDR3 DNA reads TGTGCCAGCAGCTTGACAGGGGGCAATCAGCCCCAGCATTTT.

J is TRBJ2-5 and V is TRBV7-9; D gene unclear. The CDR3 is made up of 14 amino acids. Deletions cut 5 bases from V and 1 base from J, with 11 bases between. Germline values: CDR1 SEHNR, CDR2 FQNEAQ (reference sequence). CDR3 nucleotides: TGTGCCAGCAGCATAAACAGTGCCCAAGAGACCCAGTACTTC. Its protein product is CASSINSAQETQYF.